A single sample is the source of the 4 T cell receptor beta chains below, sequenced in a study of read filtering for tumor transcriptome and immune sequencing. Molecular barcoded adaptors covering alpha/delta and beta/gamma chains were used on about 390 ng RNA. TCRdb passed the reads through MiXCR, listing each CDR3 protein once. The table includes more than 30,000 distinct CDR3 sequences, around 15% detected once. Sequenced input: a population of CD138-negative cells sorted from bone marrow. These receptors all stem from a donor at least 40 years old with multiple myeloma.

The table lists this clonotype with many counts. Written as DNA, the CDR3 is TGCAGTGCCGCCTTTGGGGGCCCCAGCACTAAGAACACTGAAGCTTTCTTT. Its translation: CSAAFGGPSTKNTEAFF. V gene TRBV20-1 combines with J gene TRBJ1-1, with D perhaps matching TRBD1 (6 bases). Germline V gene data show CDR1 as DFQATT and CDR2 as SNEGSKA (reference sequence). V lost 6 bases, J lost 1 base, and 24 bases lay in between. The CDR3 is 17 amino acids.

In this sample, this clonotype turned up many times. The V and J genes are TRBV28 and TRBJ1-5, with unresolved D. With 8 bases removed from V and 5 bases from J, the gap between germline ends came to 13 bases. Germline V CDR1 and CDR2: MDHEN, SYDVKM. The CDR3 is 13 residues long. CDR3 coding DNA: TGTGCCAGCGGAGATTTTATAGATCAGCCCCAGCATTTT. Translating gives CASGDFIDQPQHF. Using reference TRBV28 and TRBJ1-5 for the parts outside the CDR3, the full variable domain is DVKVTQSSRYLVKRTGEKVFLECVQDMDHENMFWYRQDPGLGLRLIYFSYDVKMKEKGDIPEGYSVSREKKERFSLILESASTNQTSMYLCASGDFIDQPQHFGDGTRLSIL.

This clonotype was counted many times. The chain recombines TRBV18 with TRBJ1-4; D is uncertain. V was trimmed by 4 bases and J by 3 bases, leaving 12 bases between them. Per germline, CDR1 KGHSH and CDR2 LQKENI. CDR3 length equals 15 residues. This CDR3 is CASSRISGANEKLFF. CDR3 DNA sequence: TGTGCCAGCTCACGGATCTCTGGGGCTAATGAAAAACTGTTTTTT.

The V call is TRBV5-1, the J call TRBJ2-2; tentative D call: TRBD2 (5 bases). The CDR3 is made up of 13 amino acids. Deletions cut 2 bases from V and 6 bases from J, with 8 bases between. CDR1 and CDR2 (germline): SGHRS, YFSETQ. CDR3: CASSFGKPGELFF. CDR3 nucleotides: TGCGCCAGCAGCTTCGGGAAGCCCGGGGAGCTGTTTTTT.